This T cell receptor beta chain was sequenced for a study of T cell changes during pregnancy in multiple sclerosis. This CDR3 comprises 14 residues. CDR1 is MNHEY, CDR2 SMNVEV, per germline (reference sequence). The ends lost 3 bases at V and 4 bases at J; junction bases unmatched: 4. Sequencing used immunoSEQ multiplex PCR; TCRdb keeps in-frame clones, though not all of them. This sample has tens of thousands of clones; around 91% occur once, and the top ten carry over 5%. V gene TRBV27 combines with J gene TRBJ1-1; 8 bases map to TRBD1. Specimen: peripheral blood, collected in the third trimester of pregnancy. The sequence was collected from a female donor in good health, enrolled as a control in a pregnancy study. CDR3 sequence reads: CASSFRTGSTEAFF. CDR3 DNA: TGTGCCAGCAGTTTTAGGACAGGGAGCACTGAAGCTTTCTTT.